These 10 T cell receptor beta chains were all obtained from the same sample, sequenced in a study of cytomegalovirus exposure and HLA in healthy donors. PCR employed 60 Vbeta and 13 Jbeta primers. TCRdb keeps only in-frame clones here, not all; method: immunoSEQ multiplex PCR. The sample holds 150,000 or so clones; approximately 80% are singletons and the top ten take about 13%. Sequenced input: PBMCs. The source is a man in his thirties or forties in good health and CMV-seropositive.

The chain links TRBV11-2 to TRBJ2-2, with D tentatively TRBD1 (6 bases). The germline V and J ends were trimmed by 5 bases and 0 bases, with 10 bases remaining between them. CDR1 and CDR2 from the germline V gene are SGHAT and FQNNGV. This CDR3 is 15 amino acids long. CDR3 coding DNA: TGTGCCAGCAGCCTGCACAGGGCGAACACCGGGGAGCTGTTTTTT. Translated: CASSLHRANTGELFF.

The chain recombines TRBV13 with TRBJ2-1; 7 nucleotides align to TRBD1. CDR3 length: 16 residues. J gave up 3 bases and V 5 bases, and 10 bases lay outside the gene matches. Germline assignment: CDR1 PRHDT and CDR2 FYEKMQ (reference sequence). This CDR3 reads CASSLGTEYIYNEQFF. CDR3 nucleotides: TGTGCCAGCAGCCTTGGGACAGAATATATCTACAATGAGCAGTTCTTC.

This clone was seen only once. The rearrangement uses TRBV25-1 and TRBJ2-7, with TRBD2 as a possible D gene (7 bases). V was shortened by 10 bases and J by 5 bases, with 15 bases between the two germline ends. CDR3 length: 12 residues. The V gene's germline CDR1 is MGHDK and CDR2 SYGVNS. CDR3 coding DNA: TGTGCCACCCAGTGGGGGGGCAACGAGCAGTACTTC. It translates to CATQWGGNEQYF.

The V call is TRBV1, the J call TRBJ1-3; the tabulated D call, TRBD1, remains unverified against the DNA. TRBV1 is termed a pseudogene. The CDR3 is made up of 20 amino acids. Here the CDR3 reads CTSSQGPAGIFPYSGNTIYF. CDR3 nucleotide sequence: TGCACCAGCAGCCAAGGGCCCGCAGGTATCTTCCCCTACTCTGGAAACACCATATATTTT.

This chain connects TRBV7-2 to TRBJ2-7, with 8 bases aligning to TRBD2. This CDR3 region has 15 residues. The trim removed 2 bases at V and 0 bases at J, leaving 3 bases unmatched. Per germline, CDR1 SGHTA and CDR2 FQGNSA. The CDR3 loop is CASSLSSGASYEQYF. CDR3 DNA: TGTGCCAGCAGCTTAAGTAGCGGGGCCTCCTACGAGCAGTACTTC.

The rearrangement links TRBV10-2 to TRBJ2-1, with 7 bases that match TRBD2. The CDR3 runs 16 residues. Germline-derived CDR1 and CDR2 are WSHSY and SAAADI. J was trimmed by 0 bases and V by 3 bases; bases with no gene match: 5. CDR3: CASSDPASGSYNEQFF. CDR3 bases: TGCGCCAGCAGTGATCCGGCTAGCGGCTCCTACAATGAGCAGTTCTTC.

CDR3 region: CASSEDLGQLNTEAFF. Here the CDR3 DNA reads TGTGCCAGCAGTGAGGATTTGGGGCAGTTGAACACTGAAGCTTTCTTT. The V and J genes are TRBV6-4 and TRBJ1-1; possible D gene TRBD1, 5 bases. Germline CDR1 reads MRHNA; CDR2 reads SNTAGT. The CDR3 loop spans 16 amino acids. V was trimmed by 3 bases and J by 0 bases, leaving 14 bases between them.

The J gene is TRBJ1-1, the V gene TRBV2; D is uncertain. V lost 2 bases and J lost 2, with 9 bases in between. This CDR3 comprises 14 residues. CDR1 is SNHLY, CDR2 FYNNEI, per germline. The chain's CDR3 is CASSEPRRNTEAFF. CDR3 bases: TGTGCCAGCAGTGAACCCAGGCGCAACACTGAAGCTTTCTTT.

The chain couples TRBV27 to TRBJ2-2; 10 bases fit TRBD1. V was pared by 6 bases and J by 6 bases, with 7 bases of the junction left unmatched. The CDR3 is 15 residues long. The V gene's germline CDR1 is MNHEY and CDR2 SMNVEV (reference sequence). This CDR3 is CASSRDRGTAGELFF. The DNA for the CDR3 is TGTGCCAGCAGCCGGGACAGGGGTACGGCCGGGGAGCTGTTTTTT.

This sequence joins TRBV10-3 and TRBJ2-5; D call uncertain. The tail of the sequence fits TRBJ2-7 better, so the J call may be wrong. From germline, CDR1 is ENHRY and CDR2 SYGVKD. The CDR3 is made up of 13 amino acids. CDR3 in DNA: TGTGCCATCAGTTCTGATAGCTCCTACGAGCAGTACTTC. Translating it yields CAISSDSSYEQYF.